Shown below are 15 T cell receptor beta chains from a single sample sequenced in a study of identical twins listed by TCRdb under 2016. To prepare the library, 5' RACE was applied. The listed sequencing device is Illumina HiSeq 2000. TCRdb's own reprocessing of the public reads used fastp at Q25 and MiXCR and kept productive beta chains. Rows matching on CDR3 protein sequence are summarized as one entry with the most common DNA and genes. The sample profile shows hundreds of thousands of distinct CDR3 sequences; 21% of them were found once. In total, the top ten clones hold about 4.3% of the sample. Another study also made use of these data, one on T cells expressing NK-cell markers.

The specimen was PBMCs. These receptor sequences come from a woman between 18 and 29 years old in good health.

The rearrangement joins TRBV7-2 to TRBJ2-1; D tentatively reads TRBD1 or TRBD2 (5 bases each). Trimming shortened V by 1 base and J by 6 bases, and 10 bases separated the two germline ends. Germline CDR1 is SGHTA and CDR2 is FQGNSA. This CDR3 comprises 14 residues. This CDR3 reads CASSLVAGSNEQFF. The CDR3 coding sequence is TGTGCCAGCAGCTTAGTGGCAGGGAGCAATGAGCAGTTCTTC.

This clonotype was detected a few times. The chain is built from TRBV6-2 or TRBV6-3 and TRBJ2-1, with a weak D call TRBD2 (6 bases). Trimming pared 2 bases from V and 7 bases from J, leaving 12 bases between. Germline V gene sequence: CDR1 MNHEY, CDR2 SVGEGT. The CDR3 is 14 residues long. Written as DNA, the CDR3 is TGTGCCAGCAGTTACGTGGGACTTCATAATGAGCAGTTCTTC. Its translation is CASSYVGLHNEQFF.

This clonotype has only a few counts. J is TRBJ2-5 and V is TRBV20-1; possibly TRBD2 for D (6 bases). The CDR3 runs 13 residues. CDR1 and CDR2 (germline): DFQATT, SNEGSKA (reference sequence). With 8 bases removed from V and 4 bases from J, the gap between germline ends came to 17 bases. Here the CDR3 reads CSPMGGEGETQYF. CDR3 DNA: TGCAGTCCCATGGGGGGAGAGGGAGAGACCCAGTACTTC.

This chain uses TRBV5-8 with TRBJ2-7, with TRBD2 matching 12 bases. Germline CDR1 SGHTS, CDR2 YDEGEE. The CDR3 sequence is 15 residues long. V gave up 4 bases and J gave up 6 bases; unmatched junction bases: 8. The CDR3 spells CASSGPSGRAPEQYF. DNA of the CDR3: TGTGCCAGCAGCGGCCCTAGCGGGAGGGCCCCCGAGCAGTACTTC. Full variable domain (outside the CDR3, taken from reference TRBV5-8 and TRBJ2-7): EAGVTQSPTHLIKTRGQQATLRCSPISGHTSVYWYQQALGLGLQFLLWYDEGEERNRGNFPPRFSGRQFPNYSSELNVNALELEDSALYLCASSGPSGRAPEQYFGPGTRLTVT.

This chain links TRBV5-1 with TRBJ2-3, with TRBD1 as a possible D gene (6 bases). Trimming removed 4 bases at V and 4 bases at J, with 16 bases between. CDR3 length: 15 residues. Per the germline V gene, CDR1 is SGHRS and CDR2 is YFSETQ. The CDR3 sequence is CASSQMTGSADTQYF. The CDR3 DNA follows: TGCGCCAGCAGCCAGATGACAGGCAGCGCAGATACGCAGTATTTT.

The J gene is TRBJ2-5, the V gene TRBV6-1, with unresolved D. CDR1 and CDR2 (germline): MNHNS, SASEGT. V was cut by 5 bases and J by 3 bases, with 16 bases left in between. The CDR3 sequence is 15 residues long. The CDR3 loop is CASSILPRREETQYF. In DNA form, the CDR3 reads TGTGCCAGCAGTATCCTCCCCCGGCGCGAAGAGACCCAGTACTTC.

The chain is built from TRBV6-5 and TRBJ1-1; TRBD1 aligns across 7 bases. The V segment lost 2 bases and the J segment 7 bases; nucleotides outside the gene matches: 7. Germline V lookup: CDR1 MNHEY, CDR2 SVGAGI. This CDR3 has 14 residues. CDR3 protein: CASSYGGGLLEAFF. CDR3 nucleotide sequence: TGTGCCAGCAGTTACGGAGGGGGCCTTCTTGAAGCTTTCTTT.

The V gene is TRBV20-1, the J gene TRBJ1-1; D perhaps matches TRBD1 (5 bases). This CDR3 has 13 residues. With 5 bases removed from V and 1 base from J, the gap between germline ends came to 11 bases. Germline V CDR1 and CDR2: DFQATT, SNEGSKA (reference sequence). For the CDR3, the DNA is TGCAGTGCTGCCCGGAGGGGGAACACTGAAGCTTTCTTT. This gives the protein CSAARRGNTEAFF.

This clonotype showed up just a few times. This chain connects TRBV7-9 to TRBJ1-2, with 9 bases matching TRBD1. J was trimmed by 6 bases and V by 5 bases; bases with no gene match: 7. The CDR3 has 14 residues. Germline V CDR1 and CDR2: SEHNR, FQNEAQ (reference sequence). The CDR3 DNA sequence: TGTGCCAGCAGCGATGGGACAGGGAGACATGGCTACACCTTC. This encodes CASSDGTGRHGYTF.

The chain combines TRBV7-2 with TRBJ1-2, with D possibly matching TRBD1 (5 bases). The CDR3 contains 14 residues. V lost 0 bases and J lost 6, with 11 bases in between. CDR1 and CDR2 from the germline V gene are SGHTA and FQGNSA. CDR3 sequence reads: CASSLAGRVDGYTF. The CDR3 coding sequence is TGTGCCAGCAGCTTAGCGGGCAGGGTGGATGGCTACACCTTC.

The chain recombines TRBV6-5 with TRBJ2-1, with D perhaps matching TRBD1 or TRBD2 (6 bases each). V dropped 1 base and J dropped 8 bases, with 9 bases sitting between them. Germline loops: CDR1 MNHEY, CDR2 SVGAGI. The CDR3 has 13 residues. The CDR3 DNA is TGTGCCAGCAGTTACTGGGGGGCCGATGAGCAGTTCTTC. This gives the protein CASSYWGADEQFF.

J is TRBJ1-5 and V is TRBV20-1; D unclear. The V gene's germline CDR1 is DFQATT and CDR2 SNEGSKA (reference sequence). The CDR3 is 12 amino acids. V lost 0 bases and J 9 bases, leaving 9 bases between the germline ends. As DNA, the CDR3 is TGCAGTGCTAGAGAGGACCCAGGGCCCCAGCATTTT. This gives the protein CSAREDPGPQHF.

This clonotype was seen many times. This chain connects TRBV6-1 to TRBJ2-1, with a tentative D call TRBD1 (5 bases). The CDR3 is 12 residues long. The ends were cut back, 9 bases at V and 7 bases at J, with 13 bases in the middle. Germline CDR1 reads MNHNS; CDR2 reads SASEGT. In DNA form, the CDR3 reads TGTGCCAGTGTTAGGGGTGATAATGAGCAGTTCTTC. Translating it yields CASVRGDNEQFF.

In its sample, this clonotype was seen many times. The rearrangement links TRBV11-2 to TRBJ2-1; 12 bases are shared with TRBD2. Germline V gene sequence: CDR1 SGHAT, CDR2 FQNNGV. V lost 0 bases and J lost 14; bases outside the gene matches: 5. The CDR3 spans 14 residues. The CDR3: CASSLDPTSGSKFF. The CDR3 region has the DNA TGTGCCAGCAGCTTAGATCCGACTAGCGGGAGTAAGTTCTTC.

The gene calls are TRBV18 and TRBJ2-3, with 9 positions matching TRBD2. J was trimmed by 5 bases and V by 5 bases; bases with no gene match: 11. The CDR3 consists of 16 residues. Per the germline V gene, CDR1 is KGHSH and CDR2 is LQKENI. The chain's CDR3 is CASSSRSGSHRDTQYF. The CDR3 DNA sequence: TGTGCCAGCTCAAGCCGTAGCGGGAGTCATAGAGATACGCAGTATTTT.